This TCR beta chain appears in the sequencing data of a study of CD8 T cells in Susac syndrome. Sequencing of TCR beta covered CD8+ and CD4+ T cells obtained from blood. It was negative isolation that provided the CD8+ and CD4+ T cells, whereas TEMRA cells were enriched by FACS. J was trimmed by 5 bases and V by 4 bases; bases with no gene match: 8. CDR1 and CDR2 (germline): LGHNA, YNFKEQ. The CDR3 length is 15 residues. Random hexamers were used to reverse transcribe roughly 0.45 to 1 ug of RNA. Amplification of TCR beta CDR3 across 54 Vbeta and 13 Jbeta was performed with immunoSEQ multiplex PCR. In TCRdb, the immunoSEQ multiplex PCR reads were re-called with MiXCR into one record per CDR3 protein. The sample holds 150,000 to 200,000 distinct CDR3 sequences, about 94% seen once.

The clonotype was recovered from a human donor in good health. This sequence joins TRBV4-2 and TRBJ1-1; 9 nucleotides agree with TRBD1. The material sequenced was CD4+ T cells from PBMCs. CDR3 in DNA: TGTGCCAGCAGCCTCGACCAGACAGGGGGAACTGAAGCTTTCTTT. It yields the protein CASSLDQTGGTEAFF.